These T cell receptor beta chains were read from a single sample in a study of cytomegalovirus exposure and HLA in healthy donors. Generated by immunoSEQ multiplex PCR, the TCRdb table keeps only in-frame clones and is missing some. The data contain 150,000 to 200,000 clones, 75% to 85% of them seen just once; the ten biggest clones take up about 2.3%. The sample taken for sequencing was PBMCs. Receptor source: a woman in her twenties or thirties in good health and CMV-seronegative. Each CDR3 is given with its conserved first and last residue. Fields, in order: V gene, clone size, J gene, D gene, CDR3 DNA, CDR3 protein. D genes are given only for firm matches. A clone size is listed for some rows: how often the clone was seen (once, few, many), or a class if it is expanded.

v_call: TRBV6-5
clone_size: .
j_call: TRBJ2-3
d_call: .
cdr3_nt: TGTGCCAGCAGTTACGAGCGGGGCACAGATACGCAGTATTTT
cdr3_aa: CASSYERGTDTQYF

v_call: TRBV7-9
clone_size: once
j_call: TRBJ1-2
d_call: .
cdr3_nt: TGTGCCAGCAGCTTAGTTCAGGGCACCCATGGTGGCTACACCTTC
cdr3_aa: CASSLVQGTHGGYTF

v_call: TRBV5-1
clone_size: .
j_call: TRBJ1-6
d_call: TRBD1
cdr3_nt: TGCGCCAGCAGCTCACAGGGGGCCTATAATTCACCCCTCCACTTT
cdr3_aa: CASSSQGAYNSPLHF

v_call: TRBV5-1
clone_size: .
j_call: TRBJ2-5
d_call: TRBD1
cdr3_nt: TGCGCCAGCAGCTCAGGACAGGCGGCGTACCAAGAGACCCAGTACTTC
cdr3_aa: CASSSGQAAYQETQYF

v_call: TRBV7-2
clone_size: .
j_call: TRBJ2-1
d_call: TRBD2
cdr3_nt: TGTGCCAGCAGCCTCACCGGGAGGGCCTACAATGAGCAGTTCTTC
cdr3_aa: CASSLTGRAYNEQFF

v_call: TRBV28
clone_size: .
j_call: TRBJ2-5
d_call: .
cdr3_nt: TGTGCCAGCAGTCCTCCCGGGAGCCGGGAGACCCAGTACTTC
cdr3_aa: CASSPPGSRETQYF

v_call: TRBV19
clone_size: .
j_call: TRBJ1-3
d_call: .
cdr3_nt: TGTGCCAGTAGTACCCGAGAAGGGGCAAGAAACACCATATATTTT
cdr3_aa: CASSTREGARNTIYF

v_call: TRBV14
clone_size: .
j_call: TRBJ1-3
d_call: .
cdr3_nt: TGTGCCAGCAGCTCTTTTGGGGGCTATGGAAACACCATATATTTT
cdr3_aa: CASSSFGGYGNTIYF

v_call: TRBV7-9
clone_size: .
j_call: TRBJ2-7
d_call: .
cdr3_nt: TGTTCCAGCAGCTTAGCGACAGGCCTCTCCTACGAGCAGTACTTC
cdr3_aa: CSSSLATGLSYEQYF

v_call: TRBV4-3
clone_size: .
j_call: TRBJ2-3
d_call: TRBD2
cdr3_nt: TGCGCCAGCAGCCATCAATTGGGGGGGGGACGCACAGATACGCAGTATTTT
cdr3_aa: CASSHQLGGGRTDTQYF

v_call: TRBV20-1
clone_size: .
j_call: TRBJ2-3
d_call: .
cdr3_nt: TGCAGTGGAGGGCTCACAGATACGCAGTATTTT
cdr3_aa: CSGGLTDTQYF

v_call: TRBV5-1
clone_size: .
j_call: TRBJ1-6
d_call: TRBD1
cdr3_nt: TGCGCCAGCAGCAGGGGACAGGGTGGTTCACCCCTCCACTTT
cdr3_aa: CASSRGQGGSPLHF

v_call: TRBV7-2
clone_size: .
j_call: TRBJ1-2
d_call: TRBD1
cdr3_nt: TGTGCCAGCAGCCCGCAGGGGGCCGGGCTTGGCTACACCTTC
cdr3_aa: CASSPQGAGLGYTF

v_call: TRBV19
clone_size: .
j_call: TRBJ2-1
d_call: TRBD1
cdr3_nt: TGTGCCAGTAGTACCCGGGACAGGGTGGACAATGAGCAGTTCTTC
cdr3_aa: CASSTRDRVDNEQFF

v_call: TRBV4-1
clone_size: .
j_call: TRBJ2-5
d_call: TRBD2
cdr3_nt: TGCGCCAGCAGCCAAGATCTAGGACTAGCGGGAGTTAAGGAGACCCAGTACTTC
cdr3_aa: CASSQDLGLAGVKETQYF

v_call: TRBV5-1
clone_size: .
j_call: TRBJ2-5
d_call: .
cdr3_nt: TGCGCCAGCAAGAGGTCACTGGAAGAGACCCAGTACTTC
cdr3_aa: CASKRSLEETQYF

v_call: TRBV19
clone_size: .
j_call: TRBJ2-2
d_call: .
cdr3_nt: TGTGCCAGTAGTATCCCCCAGAACACCGGGGAGCTGTTTTTT
cdr3_aa: CASSIPQNTGELFF

v_call: TRBV4-3
clone_size: .
j_call: TRBJ2-7
d_call: TRBD1
cdr3_nt: TGCGCCAGCAGCCAAGAACCGAAGGGCAGGGGGCGTCCCCGCGAGCAGTACTTC
cdr3_aa: CASSQEPKGRGRPREQYF

v_call: TRBV5-1
clone_size: .
j_call: TRBJ2-5
d_call: TRBD2
cdr3_nt: TGCGCCAGCAGCTTGTTTGCTAGCGGCAATCAAGAGACCCAGTACTTC
cdr3_aa: CASSLFASGNQETQYF

v_call: TRBV5-6
clone_size: .
j_call: TRBJ1-4
d_call: .
cdr3_nt: TGTGCCAGCAGCCCACAGCATGCAACTAATGAAAAACTGTTTTTT
cdr3_aa: CASSPQHATNEKLFF

v_call: TRBV5-4
clone_size: few
j_call: TRBJ2-1
d_call: TRBD2
cdr3_nt: TGTGCCAGCAGCTTGGGACTAGCGGGGGGTGATGAGCAGTTCTTC
cdr3_aa: CASSLGLAGGDEQFF

v_call: TRBV19
clone_size: few
j_call: TRBJ1-4
d_call: TRBD1
cdr3_nt: TGTGCCACTTCCGGGACAGGGCTACTGGCAACTAATGAAAAACTGTTTTTT
cdr3_aa: CATSGTGLLATNEKLFF